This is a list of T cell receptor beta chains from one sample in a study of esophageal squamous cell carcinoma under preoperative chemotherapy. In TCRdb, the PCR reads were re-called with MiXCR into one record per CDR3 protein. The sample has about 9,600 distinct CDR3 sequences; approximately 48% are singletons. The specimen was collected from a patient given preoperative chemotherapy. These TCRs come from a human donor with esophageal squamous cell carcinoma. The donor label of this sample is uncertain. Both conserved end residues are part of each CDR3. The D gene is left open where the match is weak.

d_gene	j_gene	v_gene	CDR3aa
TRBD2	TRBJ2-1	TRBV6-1	CASSPGGGGVHEQFF
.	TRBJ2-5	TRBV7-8	CASSLVGLTPTKSNEQYF
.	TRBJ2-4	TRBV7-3	CALQGGGGGRAKNIQYF
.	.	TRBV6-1	CASGDNIYEQYF
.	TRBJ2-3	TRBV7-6	CASSLEAVGYNEQYF
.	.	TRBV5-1	CASSLEEGRDEQYF
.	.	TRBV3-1	CASSQEVVADQETQYF
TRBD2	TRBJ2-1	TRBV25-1	CASSFSGRTRRRGEQFF
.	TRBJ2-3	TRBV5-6	CASSSISTDTQYF
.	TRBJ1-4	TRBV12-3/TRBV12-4	CASRLDGRLFF
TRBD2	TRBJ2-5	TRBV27	CASSAGGGGRVQETQYF
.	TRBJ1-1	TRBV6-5	CASSYSQGISEAFF
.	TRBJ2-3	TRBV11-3	CAAGFGGGTIDTQYF
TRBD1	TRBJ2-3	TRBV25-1	CASSGRQGDTQYF
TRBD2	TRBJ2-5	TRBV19	CASNRGAGGTTYNEQYF
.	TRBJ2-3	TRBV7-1	CASSSGAISTDIQYF
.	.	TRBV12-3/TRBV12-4	CASSLNSLTYEQYF
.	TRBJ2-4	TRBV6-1	CASSEAGRGAGDTQYF
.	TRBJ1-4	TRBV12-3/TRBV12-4	CASSLAPSTNEKLFF
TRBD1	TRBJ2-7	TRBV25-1	CASSEPGQPYEQYF
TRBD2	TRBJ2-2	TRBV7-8	CASSRGETVNTEEQFF
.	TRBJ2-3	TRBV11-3	CASSSTPTGDTQYF
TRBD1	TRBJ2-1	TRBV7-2	CASSLSGTGVSGTQFF
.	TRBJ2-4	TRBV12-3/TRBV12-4	CASSTLRGGEAKNIQYF
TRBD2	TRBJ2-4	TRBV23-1	CASSQSGGERELPTDIQYF
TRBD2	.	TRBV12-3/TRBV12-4	CASSGGGSKDTQYF
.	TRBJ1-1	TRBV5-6	CASSLTGGDTEAFF
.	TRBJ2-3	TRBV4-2	CASSQEGNRARTDTQYF
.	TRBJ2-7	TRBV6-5	CASSYSPDSSYEQYF
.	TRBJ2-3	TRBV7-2	CASSPALGRVDTQYF
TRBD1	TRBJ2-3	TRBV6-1	CASSVGGQAGSTETQYF
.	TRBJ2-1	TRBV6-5	CASTSGGSDEETQYF
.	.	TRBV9	CAGSIGHSSYEQFF
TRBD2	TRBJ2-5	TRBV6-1	CASSPGVAGYNEQYF
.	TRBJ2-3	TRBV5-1	CASSLGISASNTDTQYF
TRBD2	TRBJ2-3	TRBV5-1	CASSHTSGSEQETQYF
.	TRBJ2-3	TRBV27	CARGFGATDTQYF
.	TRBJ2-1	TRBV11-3	CASSFQNYNEQFF
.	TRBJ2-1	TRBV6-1	CASSERGIWDEQFF
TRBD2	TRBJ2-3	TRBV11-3	CASSSGTSGDTDTQYF
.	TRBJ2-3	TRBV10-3	CAISEWGRGPTDTQYF
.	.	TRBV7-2	CASSFQGYEQYF
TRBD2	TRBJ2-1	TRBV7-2	CASSTGTSGSWGKDEQFF
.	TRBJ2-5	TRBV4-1	CASSPQGGRIYNEQYF
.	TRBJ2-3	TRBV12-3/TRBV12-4	CASSLTGASTETQYF
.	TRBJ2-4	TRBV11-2	CASSLDGGLTGRGVQYF
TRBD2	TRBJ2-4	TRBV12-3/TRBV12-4	CASSRPPLAGRAKNIQYF
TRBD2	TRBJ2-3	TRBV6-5	CASGFGTSGAETQYF
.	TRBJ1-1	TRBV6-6	CASSYSSLSEAFF
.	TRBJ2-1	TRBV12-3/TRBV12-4	CASSPYNELFF